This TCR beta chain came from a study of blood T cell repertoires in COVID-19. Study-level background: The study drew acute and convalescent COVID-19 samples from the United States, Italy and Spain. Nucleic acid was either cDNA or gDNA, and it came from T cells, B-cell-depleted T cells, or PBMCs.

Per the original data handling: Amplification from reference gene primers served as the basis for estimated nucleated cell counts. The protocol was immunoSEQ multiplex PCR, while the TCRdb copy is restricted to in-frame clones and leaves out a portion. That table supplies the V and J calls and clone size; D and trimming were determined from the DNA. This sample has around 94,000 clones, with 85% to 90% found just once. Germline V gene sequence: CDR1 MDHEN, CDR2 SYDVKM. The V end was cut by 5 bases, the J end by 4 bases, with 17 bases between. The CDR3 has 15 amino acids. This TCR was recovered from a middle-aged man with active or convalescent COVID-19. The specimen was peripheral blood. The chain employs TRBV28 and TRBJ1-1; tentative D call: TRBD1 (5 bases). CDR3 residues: CASSPNQGRSTEAFF. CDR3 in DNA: TGTGCCAGCAGTCCCAACCAGGGTAGGAGCACTGAAGCTTTCTTT.